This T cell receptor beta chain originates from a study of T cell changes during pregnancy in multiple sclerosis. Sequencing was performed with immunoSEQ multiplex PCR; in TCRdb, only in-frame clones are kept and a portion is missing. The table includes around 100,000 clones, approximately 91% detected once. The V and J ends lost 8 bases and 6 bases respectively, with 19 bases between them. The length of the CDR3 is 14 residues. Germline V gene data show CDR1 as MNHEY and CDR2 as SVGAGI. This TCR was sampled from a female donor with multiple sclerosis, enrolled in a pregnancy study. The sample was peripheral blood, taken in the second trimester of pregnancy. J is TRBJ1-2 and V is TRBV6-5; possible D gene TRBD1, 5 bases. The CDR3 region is CASGASGYEDGYTF. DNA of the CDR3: TGTGCCAGCGGGGCAAGTGGGTATGAGGATGGCTACACCTTC.